A selection of T cell receptor beta chains follows, all from one sample in a study of shared clonotypes between healthy human individuals. Assay: immunoSEQ multiplex PCR; the TCRdb copy retains only in-frame clones and omits some. The table includes over 1.4 million clones, about 96% detected once. Sequencing was carried out using naive CD4+ T cells sorted from blood. These receptors were obtained from a young man in good health. The conserved cysteine and the conserved F or W are not part of the CDR3 here.

j_call v_call cdr3_aa
TRBJ2-7 TRBV11-3 ASSPRTGTVVGEQY
TRBJ2-3 TRBV2 ASSAPSGSTDTQY
TRBJ1-1 TRBV27 ASSQPGQGAEAF
TRBJ2-7 TRBV7-6 ASSLVTGGTYEQY
TRBJ2-5 TRBV11-2 ASSPRTSGSGVQETQY
TRBJ2-3 TRBV7-8 ASSLTPAQRSFTDTQY
TRBJ2-2 TRBV5-1 ASSLGQSNTGELF
TRBJ2-5 TRBV7-8 ASSLVGGSEEETQY
TRBJ2-7 TRBV7-7 ASSLGGAGYEQY
TRBJ1-3 TRBV18 ASSPPLGPGNTIY
TRBJ2-5 TRBV18 ASSRKGEGEETQY
TRBJ2-1 TRBV5-1 ASSFRDGAYNEQF
TRBJ1-5 TRBV15 ATSREPGGGQPQH
TRBJ1-5 TRBV6-1 ASSEGLTSYSNQPQH
TRBJ2-7 TRBV7-9 ASSLTGSTSYEQY
TRBJ2-1 TRBV5-5 ASSLIVGLHEQF
TRBJ2-3 TRBV18 ASSPPSGGPPDTQY
TRBJ1-1 TRBV7-6 ASSSQGFTEAF
TRBJ1-1 TRBV19 ASSVGNTEAF
TRBJ2-6 TRBV29-1 SVGSSSGANVLT
TRBJ1-5 TRBV19 ASSSGRQPQH
TRBJ2-7 TRBV15 ATSRVLTGAYEQY
TRBJ1-5 TRBV2 ASSYSNQPQH
TRBJ2-1 TRBV27 ASSLREGREQF
TRBJ2-2 TRBV5-8 ASSNIRENTGELF
TRBJ2-5 TRBV18 ASSPRLEETQY
TRBJ2-2 TRBV7-3 ASSLLPQGGRPDTGELF
TRBJ1-2 TRBV6-6 ASSYSTGVNAT
TRBJ2-7 TRBV7-2 ASSSGGLAGTYEQY
TRBJ1-2 TRBV29-1 SWDGYT
TRBJ2-7 TRBV25-1 ASSEARRVSYEQY
TRBJ2-2 TRBV5-1 ASSFVLDAGGPGELF
TRBJ1-5 TRBV10-3 AISRTGGDQPQH
TRBJ2-5 TRBV7-2 ASSLGTGVQETQY
TRBJ1-2 TRBV7-2 ASNRYT
TRBJ1-3 TRBV27 ASSRAPGSNTIY
TRBJ1-4 TRBV4-3 ASSQVVRGGMDEKLF
TRBJ2-1 TRBV5-1 ATKFQGVSDEQF
TRBJ2-2 TRBV5-1 ASSLDVVLPATGELF
TRBJ1-2 TRBV29-1 SVDRTNYGYT
TRBJ2-7 TRBV28 ASSLDAGGYEQY
TRBJ2-2 TRBV5-4 VSGGPIGELF
TRBJ2-1 TRBV28 ASSPSQGGEQF
TRBJ2-6 TRBV28 ASSLYASGANVLT
TRBJ2-1 TRBV19 ASTPFPGTSNEQF
TRBJ2-3 TRBV7-9 ASSTFAGATDTQY
TRBJ1-2 TRBV6-5 ASSYRDRLFYGYT
TRBJ2-7 TRBV6-6 ASSYSGGTANEQY
TRBJ2-7 TRBV6-4 ASSDTGREKQY
TRBJ1-1 TRBV28 ASSSVPGQGSEGF
TRBJ2-1 TRBV6-5 ASSYRGGRDEQF
TRBJ2-3 TRBV5-1 ASSLRLDWATDTQY
TRBJ2-5 TRBV5-1 ASSTAGGQETQY
TRBJ2-1 TRBV5-4 ASSSFGTHNEQF